This passage covers 11 T cell receptor beta chains from one sample sequenced in a study of T cells in Graves' hyperthyroidism and ophthalmopathy. Template material for amplifying TCR beta CDR3 regions consisted of RNA transcripts. Researchers ran a first-round RT-PCR on the TCR CDR3 using the HTBI primer set. TCRdb analysed the multiplex PCR reads with MiXCR anew, one entry per CDR3 protein. The repertoire holds approximately 400,000 distinct CDR3 sequences, with around 16% as singletons. Sequenced material: blood. Receptors originate from a young woman with Graves' hyperthyroidism.

In this sample, this clonotype turned up many times. V is TRBV12-3 or TRBV12-4 and J is TRBJ1-2; the D is unclear. This CDR3 contains 17 residues. The V gene lost 6 bases and the J gene lost 1 base, with 21 bases spanning the gap. CDR3 sequence (DNA): TGTGCCAGCAGCCTCACTCCGAGACCTCGAATTAACTATGGCTACACCTTC. Protein: CASSLTPRPRINYGYTF.

This clonotype was counted ten times or more. This chain joins TRBV29-1 and TRBJ2-1; the D is unclear. CDR1 and CDR2 from the germline V gene are SQVTM and ANQGSEA. The CDR3 extends over 12 amino acids. Between the trimmed V and J ends, which lost 4 bases and 1 base, there was a span of 5 bases. CDR3: CSVGGSYNEQFF. CDR3 bases: TGCAGCGTTGGAGGATCCTACAATGAGCAGTTCTTC.

The chain is built from TRBV10-3 and TRBJ1-1, with D perhaps TRBD1 (5 bases). Germline V lookup: CDR1 ENHRY, CDR2 SYGVKD. Trimming cost V 4 bases and J 1 base, with 7 bases left between them. CDR3 length: 13 residues. For the CDR3, the DNA is TGTGCCATCAGTGGGACACAGAACACTGAAGCTTTCTTT. As protein: CAISGTQNTEAFF.

This clonotype occurred many times. The gene calls are TRBV28 and TRBJ1-1; tentative D call: TRBD1 (6 bases). In germline, CDR1 is MDHEN, CDR2 SYDVKM. The CDR3 loop spans 14 amino acids. Trimming removed 6 bases at V and 6 bases at J, with 17 bases between. The CDR3 is CASSRRGGKAEAFF. DNA for the CDR3: TGTGCCAGCAGCCGAAGGGGGGGTAAGGCTGAAGCTTTCTTT.

The genes are TRBV19 and TRBJ1-5; 7 bases line up with TRBD1. Per germline, CDR1 LNHDA and CDR2 SQIVND (reference sequence). The V and J ends lost 3 bases and 6 bases, in that order; junction bases with no gene match: 8. The CDR3 loop spans 15 amino acids. CDR3 sequence (DNA): TGTGCCAGTAGTATTCAACAGGGGAAACGTCAGCCCCAGCATTTT. Encoded protein: CASSIQQGKRQPQHF. Looking up the rest from reference TRBV19 and TRBJ1-5 gives the full variable domain: DGGITQSPKYLFRKEGQNVTLSCEQNLNHDAMYWYRQDPGQGLRLIYYSQIVNDFQKGDIAEGYSVSREKKESFPLTVTSAQKNPTAFYLCASSIQQGKRQPQHFGDGTRLSIL.

Many counts were recorded for this clonotype. The chain links TRBV20-1 to TRBJ2-3, with D unresolved. V lost 3 bases, J lost 5 bases, and 9 bases lay in between. This CDR3 region has 12 residues. Per the germline V gene, CDR1 is DFQATT and CDR2 is SNEGSKA (reference sequence). The CDR3 DNA is TGCAGTGCTAGTCGGTCGGGAGATACGCAGTATTTT. Translation: CSASRSGDTQYF.

This clonotype was recorded many times. The chain links TRBV18 to TRBJ2-7; D is possibly TRBD1 or TRBD2 (5 bases each). V was pared by 2 bases and J by 3 bases, with 14 bases between. Germline loops: CDR1 KGHSH, CDR2 LQKENI. This CDR3 is built from 15 residues. The CDR3 nucleotides read TGTGCCAGCTCACCAGCAGAGGGGAGACGCTACGAGCAGTACTTC. Amino acid sequence: CASSPAEGRRYEQYF. Full variable domain (outside the CDR3, taken from reference TRBV18 and TRBJ2-7): NAGVMQNPRHLVRRRGQEARLRCSPMKGHSHVYWYRQLPEEGLKFMVYLQKENIIDESGMPKERFSAEFPKEGPSILRIQQVVRGDSAAYFCASSPAEGRRYEQYFGPGTRLTVT.

This clonotype came up a few times. This chain uses TRBV5-1 with TRBJ1-6; D ambiguous. Germline V gene lookup returns CDR1 SGHRS and CDR2 YFSETQ. The CDR3 loop spans 16 amino acids. V was pared by 0 bases and J by 9 bases, with 16 bases between. In DNA, the CDR3 is TGCGCCAGCAGCTTGGTGGCAATTCGGTATGGTTCACCCCTCCACTTT. Its translation: CASSLVAIRYGSPLHF.

The chain carries TRBV6-2 or TRBV6-3 and TRBJ1-5; maybe TRBD1 (6 bases). CDR1 MNHEY and CDR2 SVGEGT come from the germline V gene. Trimming took off 5 bases at V and 0 bases at J, with 14 bases between the two ends. The CDR3 is 16 amino acids. The CDR3 bases are TGTGCCAGCAGTAACCAACAGGGAAATAGCAATCAGCCCCAGCATTTT. It yields the protein CASSNQQGNSNQPQHF.

This clonotype was seen at least ten times. V gene TRBV7-3 combines with J gene TRBJ2-5, with a possible D match to TRBD1 (7 bases). The CDR3 loop spans 15 amino acids. Germline V gene sequence: CDR1 SGHTA, CDR2 FQGTGA. The ends were cut back, 5 bases at V and 5 bases at J, with 18 bases in the middle. CDR3 residues: CASSKSGPGGETQYF. DNA of the CDR3: TGTGCCAGCAGCAAGTCGGGACCAGGGGGGGAGACCCAGTACTTC.

The rearrangement links TRBV18 to TRBJ2-1, with a possible D match to TRBD1 (6 bases). This CDR3 is built from 15 residues. Germline V gene lookup returns CDR1 KGHSH and CDR2 LQKENI. V gave up 2 bases and J gave up 3 bases, with 11 bases separating them. CDR3 DNA sequence: TGTGCCAGCTCACCAACAGGGAATGTCTACAATGAGCAGTTCTTC. Encoded protein: CASSPTGNVYNEQFF. Full variable domain (remainder filled in from reference TRBV18 and TRBJ2-1): NAGVMQNPRHLVRRRGQEARLRCSPMKGHSHVYWYRQLPEEGLKFMVYLQKENIIDESGMPKERFSAEFPKEGPSILRIQQVVRGDSAAYFCASSPTGNVYNEQFFGPGTRLTVL.